The subject of this entry is one TCR beta chain. Its antigen is currently unknown. This CDR3 is 13 amino acids long. The germline gives CDR1 MNHNS, CDR2 SASEGT. V was trimmed by 7 bases and J by 5 bases, leaving 15 bases between them. This entry comes from a study of T-cell memory formation after mild COVID-19. Each CDR3 protein is one row after TCRdb ran MiXCR on the 5' RACE reads. The sample lists 300,000 to 400,000 distinct CDR3 sequences, 28% seen once, with around an eighth in the top ten. The study's findings and limits: A second wave expanding day 15 to 37 was CD4+-biased; contracting clones were balanced. Day 37-peaking second-wave clones had unconfirmed SARS-CoV-2 specificity. Memory cells collected pre-infection included some clones that later responded, suggesting cross-reactive memory joined.

The TCR comes from an adult woman who had mild COVID-19 (a few samples of this study predate the infection). Cell type and time point are not known. The genes are TRBV6-1 and TRBJ2-7; possible D gene TRBD1, 5 bases. Sequencing was carried out using PBMCs or a T cell subset sorted from them (not recorded which). The CDR3 region is CASKGSSLDEQYF. CDR3 nucleotide sequence: TGTGCCAGCAAGGGGTCGTCTCTCGACGAGCAGTACTTC.